What follows describes a single T cell receptor beta chain. The antigen this receptor binds is unknown. Base quality data are lacking; no much larger clone is found one base away. This entry comes from a study of shared clonotypes between healthy human individuals (TCRdb year 2020). Turning to the overall study: The cohort included a few men and two women between 18 and 49 years of age. To estimate repertoire size and how much clonotypes are shared between individuals, the study performed deep sequencing of blood TCR repertoires from five healthy adults. Different laboratories and diverse techniques were used to prepare libraries and sequence TCR repertoires, to increase sequencing depth and limit assay-specific biases. Leukapheresis yielded between about 0.9 and 9.5 billion PBMCs per donor.

CDR1 is given as SGHNT and CDR2 as YYREEE, both from the germline V gene (reference sequence). For this chain, trimming is 3 bases at the V end and 1 base at the J end, and the number of junction bases without a gene match is 5. The CDR3 starts with the cysteine, ends with the phenylalanine, and has 16 residues. The read is trimmed to its CDR3 DNA, 48 bases read in frame from base 1. The donors were healthy, HIV-negative adults who had no recently reported acute infections or vaccinations. Every donor was a Caucasian adult living in Nashville, Tennessee, USA. For unsorted samples, 85 million to 100 million PBMCs were counted, and genomic DNA was extracted using the QIAamp DNA Blood Mini kit. Blood was collected by leukapheresis, and PBMCs were isolated by Ficoll-Histopaque density gradient centrifugation and then cryopreserved in liquid nitrogen vapor phase. Using the deep immunoSEQ assay, multiplex PCR amplified TCR CDR3 regions from genomic DNA. Extracted genomic DNA from each cell subset was distributed evenly across all wells of several immunoSEQ 96-well plates, and each plate was treated as a replicate. For unsorted PBMC, approximately 0.3 ug of genomic DNA, equivalent to about 30,000 T cell genomes, went into each replicate PCR. Ten immunoSEQ deep assay plates were used to sequence the unsorted PBMC genomic DNA. Purified libraries were measured with a Qubit 3.0 fluorometer, size-checked on a Bioanalyzer 2100, and measured again with the KAPA Library Quantification kit. Each immunoSEQ 96-well plate was sequenced on its own single-read 150-cycle Illumina NextSeq 550 flow cell. As for the original processing: Because the immunoSEQ output held only junctional sequences and lacked quality scores, the filtering could not match the filtering applied to full-length reads. Sequences were annotated with PyIR, a Python wrapper for IgBLAST v1.9, and V/J genes and CDR3 were assigned using IMGT germline references. Reads were removed for weak V/J assignments (E-value above 1e-6), missing CDR3, stop codons, out-of-frame junctions, or ambiguous translated residues. V3J clonotypes were defined as sequences sharing an identical inferred V gene, J gene, and CDR3 amino acid sequence. To compute the percentage overlap between repertoires, the number of shared unique clonotypes was divided by the size of the smaller repertoire. Richness of each repertoire was evaluated using RTK rarefaction, the Chao1 estimator, and Recon v2.1 estimates of unobserved clonotypes. Sourced from immuneACCESS, this table was stored by TCRdb with only in-frame sequences that have V and J called. A share of the clones is absent; for the studies checked, an unresolved V gene accounts for under half, and the remainder has no known explanation. The DNA gave D and trimming, while V, J and clone size come from that table. The sample contains 450,000 to 500,000 clones, around 80% of them found a single time. About 12% of the sample rests with the top ten.

Beyond this particular receptor, the publication reports: Sampling was limited to blood, and TCR repertoires in tissue likely differ from TCR repertoires in blood. Pairwise subsampling indicated that sequencing depth was expected to affect the degree of clonotype sharing among donors. Because the study included a small number of donors, the genetic and exposure-history diversity represented was limited.

The material sequenced was PBMCs. The chain uses TRBV5-4 and TRBJ2-4, and 9 junctional nucleotides match TRBD2. This clonotype was obtained from a woman aged 40 to 50 in good health. Some clones in this sample may be carry-over from other donors' samples. The nucleotides read TGTGCCAGCAGCTCTAGTAGCGGGAGCGCCAAAAACATTCAGTACTTC. It codes for CASSSSSGSAKNIQYF.